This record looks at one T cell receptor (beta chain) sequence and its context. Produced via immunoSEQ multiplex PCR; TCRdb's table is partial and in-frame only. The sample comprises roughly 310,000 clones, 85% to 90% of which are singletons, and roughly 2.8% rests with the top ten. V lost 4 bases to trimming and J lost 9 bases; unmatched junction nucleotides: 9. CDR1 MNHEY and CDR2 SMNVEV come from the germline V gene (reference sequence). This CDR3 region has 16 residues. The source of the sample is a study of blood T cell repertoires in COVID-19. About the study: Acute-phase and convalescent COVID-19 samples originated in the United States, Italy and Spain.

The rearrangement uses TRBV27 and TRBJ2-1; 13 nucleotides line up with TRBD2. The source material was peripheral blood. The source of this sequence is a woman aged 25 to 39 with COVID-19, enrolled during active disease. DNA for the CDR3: TGTGCCAGCAGTTACTGGACTAGCGGGAGCGCTGGTGAGCAGTTCTTC. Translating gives CASSYWTSGSAGEQFF.